Each of the 13 T cell receptor beta chains below was sequenced from the same sample in a study of radiotherapy plus CTLA-4 blockade in lung cancer. TCRdb's table, derived via immunoSEQ multiplex PCR, lists solely in-frame clones and lacks some. The top ten clones hold 2% to 2.5% of a sample with about 85,000 clones, around 87% of them seen once. Specimen: peripheral blood, collected from a patient treated with radiotherapy plus ipilimumab. The receptors were sampled from a human donor with non-small cell lung cancer who had a partial response to radiotherapy plus ipilimumab.

The chain has TRBV28 and TRBJ1-1; 12 bases are a match to TRBD1. The CDR3 length is 14 residues. Germline V gives CDR1 MDHEN, CDR2 SYDVKM. V gave up 8 bases and J gave up 8 bases; unmatched junction bases: 9. CDR3 amino acids: CASRPRDRGPEAFF. The DNA of the CDR3 is TGTGCCAGCCGCCCTCGGGACAGGGGGCCAGAAGCTTTCTTT.

The chain carries TRBV27 and TRBJ1-5; weak D call: TRBD1 (6 bases). Germline V gene data show CDR1 as MNHEY and CDR2 as SMNVEV (reference sequence). Deletions cut 5 bases from V and 7 bases from J, with 15 bases between. The CDR3 has 14 amino acids. The CDR3 here is CASSDTGFYQPQHF. The CDR3 DNA reads as TGTGCCAGCAGTGATACAGGGTTTTACCAGCCCCAGCATTTT.

The chain couples TRBV4-2 to TRBJ2-5; 10 nucleotides line up with TRBD2. The J segment lost 5 bases and the V segment lost 2 bases, leaving 5 bases of the junction unmatched. Germline V gene lookup returns CDR1 LGHNA and CDR2 YNFKEQ. CDR3 length: 15 residues. CDR3 nucleotide sequence: TGTGCCAGCAGCCAACTAGCGGGAGTGACGGAGACCCAGTACTTC. The encoded protein is CASSQLAGVTETQYF.

V is TRBV5-1 and J is TRBJ2-5; tentatively, D is TRBD2 (5 bases). The V and J ends lost 4 bases and 6 bases respectively, with 13 bases between them. CDR1 is SGHRS and CDR2 is YFSETQ in the germline V gene. This CDR3 has 13 residues. This chain's CDR3 is CASSVDGEKTQYF. DNA of the CDR3: TGCGCCAGCAGCGTAGACGGGGAAAAGACCCAGTACTTC.

V is TRBV7-9 and J is TRBJ1-6; possible D gene TRBD1, 5 bases. Germline loops: CDR1 SEHNR, CDR2 FQNEAQ (reference sequence). V was trimmed by 4 bases and J by 8 bases, leaving 15 bases between them. The CDR3 is 15 amino acids. The CDR3, as DNA: TGTGCCAGCAGCTCCCTTAGAACAGGAGATTCACCCCTCCACTTT. As protein: CASSSLRTGDSPLHF.

This sequence joins TRBV7-9 and TRBJ2-3; TRBD2 might be the D (5 bases). V dropped 2 bases and J dropped 5 bases, with 14 bases sitting between them. This CDR3 has 15 amino acids. The V gene's germline CDR1 is SEHNR and CDR2 FQNEAQ (reference sequence). This CDR3 reads CASSLRWETGDTQYF. As DNA, the CDR3 is TGTGCCAGCAGCTTAAGATGGGAGACGGGAGATACGCAGTATTTT.

This clone was seen a single time. A junction boundary mismatches the germline segment, possibly from a read error. This chain connects TRBV19 to TRBJ2-1, with D possibly being TRBD2 (6 bases). The CDR3 loop spans 15 amino acids. Germline values: CDR1 LNHDA, CDR2 SQIVND (reference sequence). This CDR3 is CASSQGGTSYDEQFF. The CDR3 DNA reads as TGTGCCAGTAGTCAAGGCGGGACCTCCTACGATGAGCAGTTCTTC.

This clone was seen more than once but under ten times. This rearrangement joins TRBV5-8 to TRBJ1-3; TRBD1 aligns across 7 bases. This CDR3 spans 15 amino acids. With V trimmed by 0 bases and J by 3 bases, 3 bases remained unmatched. CDR1 is SGHTS and CDR2 is YDEGEE in the germline V gene. The CDR3 DNA is TGTGCCAGCAGCTTGGACAGGGGTGGTGGAAACACCATATATTTT. Amino acids: CASSLDRGGGNTIYF.

The V gene is TRBV2, the J gene TRBJ1-5; D is unresolved. This CDR3 contains 15 residues. V dropped 2 bases and J dropped 1 base, with 9 bases sitting between them. Germline V gene lookup returns CDR1 SNHLY and CDR2 FYNNEI. CDR3 sequence: CASSEWRASNQPQHF. DNA of the CDR3: TGTGCCAGCAGTGAATGGAGGGCCAGCAATCAGCCCCAGCATTTT. The full variable domain, rest sourced from reference TRBV2 and TRBJ1-5, is EPEVTQTPSHQVTQMGQEVILRCVPISNHLYFYWYRQILGQKVEFLVSFYNNEISEKSEIFDDQFSVERPDGSNFTLKIRSTKLEDSAMYFCASSEWRASNQPQHFGDGTRLSIL.

The genes are TRBV6-1 and TRBJ2-3; 8 bases line up with TRBD1. From germline, CDR1 is MNHNS and CDR2 SASEGT. The J segment lost 4 bases and the V segment lost 6 bases, leaving 9 bases of the junction unmatched. The CDR3 contains 15 residues. The CDR3, as DNA: TGTGCCAGCAGCCCGACAGGGGCGAATTCAGATACGCAGTATTTT. Amino acid sequence: CASSPTGANSDTQYF.

The chain joins TRBV7-8 to TRBJ1-2; a weak D match, TRBD1 (6 bases). This CDR3 has 14 residues. V was cut by 5 bases and J by 1 base, with 11 bases left in between. Looked up from germline, CDR1 is SGHVS and CDR2 is FQNEAQ. The CDR3: CASSEKGVNYGYTF. The DNA of the CDR3 is TGTGCCAGCAGCGAGAAGGGGGTTAACTATGGCTACACCTTC.

The rearrangement uses TRBV30 and TRBJ2-2; 10 positions match TRBD2. Germline CDR1 is GTSNPN and CDR2 is SVGIG (reference sequence). The CDR3 spans 17 residues. V dropped 4 bases and J dropped 4; count of bases not matched to a gene: 12. CDR3 amino acids: CAWTSSGSIIGTGELFF. CDR3 bases: TGTGCCTGGACCTCTAGCGGGAGTATAATTGGCACCGGGGAGCTGTTTTTT. Variable domain in full (rest from reference TRBV30 and TRBJ2-2): SQTIHQWPATLVQPVGSPLSLECTVEGTSNPNLYWYRQAAGRGLQLLFYSVGIGQISSEVPQNLSASRPQDRQFILSSKKLLLSDSGFYLCAWTSSGSIIGTGELFFGEGSRLTVL.

The V gene is TRBV27, the J gene TRBJ1-2, with 8 bases that match TRBD1. The V and J ends lost 4 bases and 7 bases, in that order; junction bases with no gene match: 8. The CDR3 spans 14 residues. Germline V gives CDR1 MNHEY, CDR2 SMNVEV (reference sequence). CDR3 sequence reads: CASSSSTGDRGYTF. The DNA of the CDR3 is TGTGCCAGCAGTTCGTCGACAGGGGATCGTGGCTACACCTTC.